This entry lists 20 T cell receptor beta chains sequenced from one sample in a study of identical twins. TCRdb re-called the 5' RACE reads through MiXCR, storing one row per CDR3 protein. The sample holds around 670,000 distinct CDR3 sequences; roughly 6.2% are singletons and the top ten take about 2%. Sequencing used naive T cells sorted from blood. The receptors come from a man aged 18 to 30 in good health.

The chain has TRBV9 and TRBJ1-1; D not certain. The CDR3 loop spans 12 amino acids. The V end lost 0 bases, the J end lost 7 bases, and 7 bases lay between the germline ends. Germline values: CDR1 SGDLS, CDR2 YYNGEE. CDR3 in amino acids: CASSVEPGEAFF. The CDR3 DNA sequence: TGTGCCAGCAGCGTAGAACCAGGTGAAGCTTTCTTT.

This clonotype was found a few times. The chain uses TRBV7-2 and TRBJ2-7; the D is unclear. The germline V and J ends were trimmed by 3 bases and 0 bases, with 9 bases remaining between them. The CDR3 loop spans 14 amino acids. Germline loops: CDR1 SGHTA, CDR2 FQGNSA. CDR3 coding DNA: TGTGCCAGCAGCTTTTCTCCGAGCTCCTACGAGCAGTACTTC. Encoded protein: CASSFSPSSYEQYF.

This clonotype was found many times. V usage is TRBV11-1 and J usage is TRBJ2-1; D not certain. Germline V gene sequence: CDR1 SGHAT, CDR2 FQDESV (reference sequence). The V and J ends lost 5 bases and 9 bases respectively, with 11 bases between them. The CDR3 sequence is 12 residues long. CDR3 region: CASSTPLGEQFF. DNA for the CDR3: TGTGCCAGCAGCACCCCCCTGGGTGAGCAGTTCTTC.

Ten or more counts support this clonotype. The J gene is TRBJ1-1, the V gene TRBV6-1, with D unclear. The CDR3 sequence is 13 residues long. V lost 3 bases, J lost 4 bases, and 9 bases lay in between. The germline V gene has CDR1 MNHNS and CDR2 SASEGT. For the CDR3, the DNA is TGTGCCAGCAGTGATTTTTGGGGCACTGAAGCTTTCTTT. It encodes CASSDFWGTEAFF.

The rearrangement links TRBV6-5 to TRBJ1-2, with 7 nucleotides matching TRBD1. CDR3 length: 17 amino acids. V was clipped by 3 bases and J by 2 bases; unmatched bases: 12. CDR1 and CDR2 (germline): MNHEY, SVGAGI. The CDR3 nucleotides read TGTGCCAGCAGTTATTCCCCAGGATACAGGGGAAACTATGGCTACACCTTC. Translating it yields CASSYSPGYRGNYGYTF.

The V call is TRBV6-5, the J call TRBJ2-3, with D possibly being TRBD2 (5 bases). The CDR3 consists of 14 residues. The germline CDR1 and CDR2 sequences are MNHEY and SVGAGI. V lost 4 bases and J lost 2, with 10 bases in between. The chain's CDR3 is CASSSPGYTDTQYF. In DNA, the CDR3 is TGTGCCAGCAGTTCCCCGGGGTACACAGATACGCAGTATTTT.

This clonotype was found many times. The rearrangement joins TRBV4-3 to TRBJ2-7; tentatively, D is TRBD1 or TRBD2 (5 bases each). The CDR3 is 15 amino acids. Germline CDR1 LGHNA, CDR2 YSLEER. V was pared by 0 bases and J by 2 bases, with 11 bases between. CDR3 amino acids: CASSQEADTAYEQYF. CDR3 nucleotides: TGCGCCAGCAGCCAAGAAGCGGACACCGCCTACGAGCAGTACTTC.

This clonotype was seen more than once but under ten times. The V call is TRBV27, the J call TRBJ2-7; D gene uncertain. Germline assignment: CDR1 MNHEY and CDR2 SMNVEV (reference sequence). V lost 0 bases and J lost 0, with 15 bases in between. CDR3 length equals 17 residues. The CDR3 sequence is CASSLSPLSWSSYEQYF. The CDR3 DNA reads TGTGCCAGCAGTTTATCCCCCCTTTCATGGAGCTCCTACGAGCAGTACTTC.

This clonotype has only a few counts. V and J are TRBV19 and TRBJ2-1; 8 nucleotides agree with TRBD1. This CDR3 is built from 14 residues. J lost 15 bases, V lost 0 bases, and 10 bases had no gene match. Germline V gene sequence: CDR1 LNHDA, CDR2 SQIVND (reference sequence). Here the CDR3 reads CASSIDRRGLGVFF. The DNA of the CDR3 is TGTGCCAGTAGTATAGATCGCAGGGGGCTGGGGGTGTTCTTC. Using reference TRBV19 and TRBJ2-1 for the parts outside the CDR3, the full variable domain is DGGITQSPKYLFRKEGQNVTLSCEQNLNHDAMYWYRQDPGQGLRLIYYSQIVNDFQKGDIAEGYSVSREKKESFPLTVTSAQKNPTAFYLCASSIDRRGLGVFFGPGTRLTVL.

This clonotype was seen repeatedly, ten times or more. CDR3 nucleotides: TGCAGTGCTAAGTCGCTAGCGGGAGTCGCAGATACGCAGTATTTT. Translated, it gives CSAKSLAGVADTQYF. The V call is TRBV20-1, the J call TRBJ2-3; 10 bases are shared with TRBD2. The CDR3 is made up of 15 amino acids. V lost 4 bases to trimming and J lost 4 bases; unmatched junction nucleotides: 8. The germline CDR1 and CDR2 sequences are DFQATT and SNEGSKA (reference sequence).

This clonotype showed up many times. The V call is TRBV20-1, the J call TRBJ1-1, with no clear D. CDR3 length equals 11 residues. V was shortened by 6 bases and J by 11 bases, with 16 bases between the two germline ends. CDR1 and CDR2 from the germline V gene are DFQATT and SNEGSKA (reference sequence). The CDR3 is CSAVDRSGAFF. The CDR3 region has the DNA TGCAGTGCAGTCGACCGGTCCGGGGCTTTCTTT.

The rearrangement links TRBV6-6 to TRBJ2-5; D might be TRBD2 (5 bases). The CDR3 has 12 amino acids. The germline V gene has CDR1 MNHNY and CDR2 SVGAGI (reference sequence). Trimming stripped 8 bases from V and 2 bases from J, with 9 bases between. The CDR3 is CASRTLQETQYF. The CDR3 DNA reads as TGTGCCAGCCGGACTTTACAAGAGACCCAGTACTTC.

This clonotype has ten or more counts. The rearrangement links TRBV12-3 or TRBV12-4 to TRBJ2-2; maybe TRBD2 (6 bases). V lost 6 bases and J 0 bases, leaving 14 bases between the germline ends. CDR3 length: 16 amino acids. DNA for the CDR3: TGTGCCAGCAGCCCTGTCCAGCGGGCGAACACCGGGGAGCTGTTTTTT. This gives the protein CASSPVQRANTGELFF.

The chain recombines TRBV5-5 with TRBJ2-7, with 12 bases identical to TRBD1. V lost 4 bases to trimming and J lost 5 bases; unmatched junction nucleotides: 7. The CDR3 spans 15 residues. CDR1 is SGHKS and CDR2 is YYEKEE in the germline V gene (reference sequence). CDR3 DNA: TGTGCCAGCAGCCAGCCGGGACAGGGGGCTCACGAGCAGTACTTC. It is translated as CASSQPGQGAHEQYF.

In its sample, this clonotype was seen many times. The chain joins TRBV12-3 or TRBV12-4 to TRBJ2-3, with 9 nucleotides matching TRBD2. This CDR3 spans 16 amino acids. With 1 base clipped from V and 3 bases from J, the junction kept 5 bases outside the gene matches. The CDR3 sequence is CASSLGRLAGTDTQYF. The CDR3 DNA reads as TGTGCCAGCAGTTTAGGTCGGCTAGCGGGAACAGATACGCAGTATTTT.

This chain connects TRBV3-1 to TRBJ2-3; possible D gene TRBD2, 5 bases. Germline lookup yields CDR1 LGHDT and CDR2 YNNKEL (reference sequence). This CDR3 is 18 amino acids long. Trimming took 4 bases from V and 2 from J, leaving 22 bases between them. The CDR3 is CASSPLLRIEGNTDTQYF. CDR3 nucleotides: TGTGCCAGCAGCCCCCTGCTTCGGATAGAGGGTAACACAGATACGCAGTATTTT.

The rearrangement uses TRBV20-1 and TRBJ2-1; D gene ambiguous. Germline V gives CDR1 DFQATT, CDR2 SNEGSKA (reference sequence). Trimming removed 0 bases at V and 3 bases at J, with 9 bases between. This CDR3 spans 14 amino acids. The CDR3 coding sequence is TGCAGTGCTAGAGAGTTACTACTCTACAATGAGCAGTTCTTC. Protein product: CSARELLLYNEQFF.

This clonotype was observed many times. The V call is TRBV29-1, the J call TRBJ2-5, with a possible D match to TRBD2 (6 bases). CDR1 SQVTM and CDR2 ANQGSEA come from the germline V gene. The CDR3 length is 14 residues. Trimming shortened V by 6 bases and J by 1 base, and 15 bases separated the two germline ends. Here the CDR3 reads CSVGGTSIQETQYF. The CDR3 nucleotides read TGCAGCGTAGGCGGGACGTCAATCCAAGAGACCCAGTACTTC.

Ten or more counts support this clonotype. The gene calls are TRBV25-1 and TRBJ1-2; D unresolved. Trimming removed 3 bases at V and 7 bases at J, with 3 bases between. CDR3 length: 10 amino acids. From germline, CDR1 is MGHDK and CDR2 SYGVNS. CDR3 in amino acids: CASSEGGYTF. The CDR3 DNA sequence: TGTGCCAGCAGTGAGGGTGGCTACACCTTC.

The genes are TRBV7-9 and TRBJ2-1; D assignment may be TRBD1 or TRBD2 (5 bases each). V lost 1 base to trimming and J lost 11 bases, with 9 bases between them. This CDR3 spans 12 amino acids. Looked up from germline, CDR1 is SEHNR and CDR2 is FQNEAQ (reference sequence). DNA of the CDR3: TGTGCCAGCAGCTTAGAGGGGACCCAGCAGTTCTTC. Translated: CASSLEGTQQFF.